One sample yielded the 13 T cell receptor beta chains listed below, sequenced in a study of T cells in Graves' hyperthyroidism and ophthalmopathy (dated by TCRdb to about 2019). The library was made by multiplex PCR. The data were produced on an Illumina HiSeq 2000. Amplification of TCR beta CDR3 regions was carried out from RNA transcripts. A first-round RT-PCR of the TCR CDR3 used the HTBI primer set with the Qiagen OneStep RT-PCR kit. The public reads were reprocessed in TCRdb via fastp at Q25 and MiXCR, keeping in-frame beta chains. Records with the same CDR3 protein are collapsed into one entry carrying the most frequent genes and DNA. This sample holds approximately 49,000 distinct CDR3 sequences; about 53% were observed only once. 30% to 40% of the sample is taken by the ten largest. Sequenced material: peripheral blood or thyroid tissue (not recorded which). The receptors were sampled from a man aged 18 to 35 with Graves' hyperthyroidism.

The V call is TRBV7-8, the J call TRBJ1-4, with 7 bases identical to TRBD1. Germline trimming cut 0 bases from V and 12 bases from J; bases unmatched to any gene: 7. The CDR3 covers 14 residues. CDR1 and CDR2 from the germline V gene are SGHVS and FQNEAQ. CDR3 loop: CASSLAKQGRQLFF. CDR3 coding DNA: TGTGCCAGCAGCTTAGCTAAACAGGGGAGACAACTGTTTTTT.

This clonotype was seen once. V usage is TRBV5-1 and J usage is TRBJ2-5, with D perhaps TRBD2 (6 bases). CDR1 and CDR2 (germline): SGHRS, YFSETQ. The CDR3 runs 14 residues. The germline V and J ends were trimmed by 3 bases and 5 bases, with 14 bases remaining between them. Here the CDR3 reads CASSSGGAYETQYF. The DNA for the CDR3 is TGCGCCAGCAGCTCTGGAGGGGCGTACGAGACCCAGTACTTC.

This rearrangement joins TRBV15 to TRBJ1-6; no reliable D call. Germline V lookup: CDR1 LNHNV, CDR2 YYDKDF (reference sequence). This CDR3 contains 14 residues. Deletions cut 0 bases from V and 8 bases from J, with 8 bases between. CDR3 in amino acids: CATSRERRDSPLHF. Here the CDR3 DNA reads TGTGCCACCAGCAGAGAGCGGAGGGATTCACCCCTCCACTTT.

The J gene is TRBJ2-5, the V gene TRBV2; D possibly corresponds to TRBD2 (5 bases). The ends were cut back, 6 bases at V and 1 base at J, with 12 bases in the middle. CDR1 SNHLY and CDR2 FYNNEI come from the germline V gene. The CDR3 has 14 residues. The DNA of the CDR3 is TGTGCCAGCAGCGTTGTAAGCGGCCAAGAGACCCAGTACTTC. This codes for CASSVVSGQETQYF.

For the CDR3, the DNA is TGTGCCAGCATCCTGCTAGGGAGTTCGGGGGAGCAGTACTTC. It specifies CASILLGSSGEQYF. V and J are TRBV7-9 and TRBJ2-7, with a possible D match to TRBD2 (5 bases). The germline V gene has CDR1 SEHNR and CDR2 FQNEAQ (reference sequence). V dropped 7 bases and J dropped 7 bases, with 20 bases sitting between them. The CDR3 length is 14 residues.

This clonotype occurred many times. V usage is TRBV2 and J usage is TRBJ2-7; D might be TRBD2 (5 bases). V was trimmed by 6 bases and J by 0 bases, leaving 12 bases between them. The CDR3 runs 14 residues. Per the germline V gene, CDR1 is SNHLY and CDR2 is FYNNEI. The CDR3 reads CASRRVGNSYEQYF. CDR3 coding DNA: TGTGCCAGCAGGCGGGTCGGCAACTCCTACGAGCAGTACTTC.

This clonotype turned up a few times. The chain employs TRBV20-1 and TRBJ2-3; 7 positions match TRBD2. Per germline, CDR1 DFQATT and CDR2 SNEGSKA (reference sequence). V gave up 1 base and J gave up 3 bases; unmatched junction bases: 10. CDR3 length equals 16 residues. CDR3 coding DNA: TGCAGTGCTAGAGTCGGGGATCCGGGGGGAACAGATACGCAGTATTTT. It yields the protein CSARVGDPGGTDTQYF.

With respect to this clonotype: One end of the junction varies from germline; a read error may be responsible. V and J are TRBV5-1 and TRBJ1-5, with no clear D. CDR3 size: 13 residues. In germline, CDR1 is SGHRS, CDR2 YFSETQ. The chain's CDR3 is CANSSSPNQPRHF. The CDR3 DNA reads TGCGCCAACAGCTCCTCCCCTAATCAGCCCCGGCATTTC.

This clonotype was counted ten times or more. One junction end disagrees with the germline gene, perhaps due to a read error. The gene calls are TRBV10-2 and TRBJ1-1; D uncertain. The germline V gene encodes CDR1 WSHSY and CDR2 SAAADI. The CDR3 has 12 residues. The CDR3 region is CASSLSGTEAFF. In nucleotides, the CDR3 is TGTGCCAGCAGTTTGTCCGGCACTGAAGCTTTCTTT.

In DNA, the CDR3 is TGCAGTGCTCATCCGGGACAGGGAAGACACACCTTC. This translates into CSAHPGQGRHTF. The gene calls are TRBV20-1 and TRBJ1-2, with TRBD1 identical over 9 bases. V dropped 5 bases and J dropped 12; count of bases not matched to a gene: 10. The CDR3 totals 12 residues. The germline gives CDR1 DFQATT, CDR2 SNEGSKA (reference sequence).

This clonotype was observed at least ten times. The gene calls are TRBV4-3 and TRBJ2-6, with D unclear. The ends were cut back, 1 base at V and 0 bases at J, with 10 bases in the middle. Germline V gene lookup returns CDR1 LGHNA and CDR2 YSLEER. This CDR3 comprises 17 residues. The DNA for the CDR3 is TGCGCCAGCAGCCAAGGACACACCGCCTCTGGGGCCAACGTCCTGACTTTC. It specifies CASSQGHTASGANVLTF.

The chain uses TRBV6-5 and TRBJ1-4, with D perhaps TRBD1 (5 bases). The CDR3 is 14 residues long. V lost 5 bases and J 7 bases, leaving 14 bases between the germline ends. Germline V gene data show CDR1 as MNHEY and CDR2 as SVGAGI. The CDR3, as DNA: TGTGCCAGCAGTATCCGGGACGGTCCTGAAAAACTGTTTTTT. Its protein product is CASSIRDGPEKLFF.

This clonotype showed up just once. The chain combines TRBV19 with TRBJ2-2; TRBD1 might be the D (5 bases). CDR1 and CDR2 (germline): LNHDA, SQIVND (reference sequence). The CDR3 loop spans 14 amino acids. V lost 5 bases to trimming and J lost 2 bases, with 9 bases between them. The CDR3 DNA sequence: TGTGCCAGTAGTTCCGGACACAACACCGGGGAGCTGTTTTTT. Translating it yields CASSSGHNTGELFF.